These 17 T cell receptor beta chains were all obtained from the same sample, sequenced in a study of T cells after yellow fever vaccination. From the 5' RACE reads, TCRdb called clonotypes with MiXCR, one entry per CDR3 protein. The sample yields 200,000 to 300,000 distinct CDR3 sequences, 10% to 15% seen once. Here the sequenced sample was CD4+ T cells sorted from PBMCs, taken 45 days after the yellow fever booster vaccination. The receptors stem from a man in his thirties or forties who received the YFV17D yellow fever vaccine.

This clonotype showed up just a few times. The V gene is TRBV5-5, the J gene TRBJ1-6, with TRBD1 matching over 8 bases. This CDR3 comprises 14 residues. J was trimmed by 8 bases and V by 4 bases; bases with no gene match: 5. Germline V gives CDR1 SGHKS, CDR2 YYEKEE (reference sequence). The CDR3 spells CASSLGQGDSPLHF. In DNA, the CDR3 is TGTGCCAGCAGCCTAGGACAGGGTGATTCACCCCTCCACTTT.

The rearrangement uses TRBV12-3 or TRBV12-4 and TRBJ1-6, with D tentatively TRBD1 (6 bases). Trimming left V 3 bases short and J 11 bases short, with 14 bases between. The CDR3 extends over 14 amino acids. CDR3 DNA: TGTGCCAGCAGTTTCTCAGGGACACTAGCACCCCTCCACTTT. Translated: CASSFSGTLAPLHF.

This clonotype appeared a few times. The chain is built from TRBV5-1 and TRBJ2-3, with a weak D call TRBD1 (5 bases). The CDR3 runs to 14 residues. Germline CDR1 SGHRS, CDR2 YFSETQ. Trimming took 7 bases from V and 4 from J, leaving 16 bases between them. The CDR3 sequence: CASHPSSGPDTQYF. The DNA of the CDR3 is TGCGCCAGCCACCCCTCTTCAGGGCCAGATACGCAGTATTTT.

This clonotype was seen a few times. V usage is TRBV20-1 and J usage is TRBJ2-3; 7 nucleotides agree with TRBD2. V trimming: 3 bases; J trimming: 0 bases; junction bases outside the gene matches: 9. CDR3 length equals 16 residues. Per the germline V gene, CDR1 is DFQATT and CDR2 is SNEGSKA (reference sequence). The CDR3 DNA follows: TGCAGTGCTAGCCACGGGGTAGCGGGTAGCACAGATACGCAGTATTTT. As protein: CSASHGVAGSTDTQYF.

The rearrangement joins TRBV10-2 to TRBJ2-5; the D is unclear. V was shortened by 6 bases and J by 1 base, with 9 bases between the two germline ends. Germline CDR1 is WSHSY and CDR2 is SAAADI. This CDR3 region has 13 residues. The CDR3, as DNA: TGCGCCAGCAGGAGAGACGTCCAAGAGACCCAGTACTTC. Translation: CASRRDVQETQYF.

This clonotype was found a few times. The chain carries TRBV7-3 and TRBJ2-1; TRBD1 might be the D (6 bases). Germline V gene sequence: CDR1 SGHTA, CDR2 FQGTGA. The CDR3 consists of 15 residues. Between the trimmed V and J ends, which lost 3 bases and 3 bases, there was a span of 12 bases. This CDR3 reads CASSFSSGVYNEQFF. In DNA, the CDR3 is TGTGCCAGCAGCTTCAGTTCAGGGGTCTACAATGAGCAGTTCTTC.

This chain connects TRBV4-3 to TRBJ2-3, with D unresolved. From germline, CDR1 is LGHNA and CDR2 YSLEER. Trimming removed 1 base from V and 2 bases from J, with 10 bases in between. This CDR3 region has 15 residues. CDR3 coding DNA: TGCGCCAGCAGCCAAGGGACCCATTCCACAGATACGCAGTATTTT. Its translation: CASSQGTHSTDTQYF.

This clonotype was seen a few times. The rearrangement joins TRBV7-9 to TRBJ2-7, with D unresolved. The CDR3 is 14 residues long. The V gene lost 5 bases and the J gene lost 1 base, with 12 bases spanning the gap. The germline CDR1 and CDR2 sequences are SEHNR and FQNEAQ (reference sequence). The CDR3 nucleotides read TGTGCCAGCAGCGCTTCCCAGCTGTCCTACGAGCAGTACTTC. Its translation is CASSASQLSYEQYF.

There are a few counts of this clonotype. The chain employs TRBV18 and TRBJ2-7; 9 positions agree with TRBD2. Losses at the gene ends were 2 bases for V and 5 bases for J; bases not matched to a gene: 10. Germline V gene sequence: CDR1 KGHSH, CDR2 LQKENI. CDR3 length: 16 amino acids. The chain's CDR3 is CASSPSSGKFVDEQYF. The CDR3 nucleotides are TGTGCCAGCTCACCATCTAGCGGGAAGTTCGTTGACGAGCAGTACTTC.

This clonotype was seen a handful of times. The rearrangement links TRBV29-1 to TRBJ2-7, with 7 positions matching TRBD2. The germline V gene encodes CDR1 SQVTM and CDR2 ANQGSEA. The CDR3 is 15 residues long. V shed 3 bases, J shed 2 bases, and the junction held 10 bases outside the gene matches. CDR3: CSVDGKQGGTYEQYF. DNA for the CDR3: TGCAGCGTTGACGGGAAGCAGGGAGGGACCTACGAGCAGTACTTC.

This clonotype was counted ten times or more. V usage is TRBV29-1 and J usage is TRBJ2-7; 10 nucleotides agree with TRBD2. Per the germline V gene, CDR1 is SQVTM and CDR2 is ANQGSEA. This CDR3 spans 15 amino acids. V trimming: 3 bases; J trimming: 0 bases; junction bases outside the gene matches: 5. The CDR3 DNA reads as TGCAGCGTTGATAGACTAGCGGGCCACTCCTACGAGCAGTACTTC. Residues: CSVDRLAGHSYEQYF.

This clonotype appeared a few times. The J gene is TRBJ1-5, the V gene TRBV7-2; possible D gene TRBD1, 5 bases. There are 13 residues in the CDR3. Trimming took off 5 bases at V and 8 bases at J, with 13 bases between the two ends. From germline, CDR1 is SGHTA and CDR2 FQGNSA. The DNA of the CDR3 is TGTGCCAGCAGCCGATCACTGGGGGAGCCCCAGCATTTT. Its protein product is CASSRSLGEPQHF.

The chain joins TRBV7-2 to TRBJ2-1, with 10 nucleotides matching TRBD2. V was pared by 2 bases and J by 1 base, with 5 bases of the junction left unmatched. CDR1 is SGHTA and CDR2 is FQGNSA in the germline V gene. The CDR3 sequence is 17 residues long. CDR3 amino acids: CASSLTPGLASYNEQFF. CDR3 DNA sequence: TGTGCCAGCAGCTTAACACCGGGACTAGCGTCCTACAATGAGCAGTTCTTC.

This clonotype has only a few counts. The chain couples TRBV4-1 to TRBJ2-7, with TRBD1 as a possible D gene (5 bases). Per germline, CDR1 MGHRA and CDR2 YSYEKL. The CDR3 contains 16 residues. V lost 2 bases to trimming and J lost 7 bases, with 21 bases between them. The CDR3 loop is CASSQSRTPPGFEQYF. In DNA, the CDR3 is TGCGCCAGCAGCCAAAGTAGGACACCCCCAGGCTTTGAGCAGTACTTC.

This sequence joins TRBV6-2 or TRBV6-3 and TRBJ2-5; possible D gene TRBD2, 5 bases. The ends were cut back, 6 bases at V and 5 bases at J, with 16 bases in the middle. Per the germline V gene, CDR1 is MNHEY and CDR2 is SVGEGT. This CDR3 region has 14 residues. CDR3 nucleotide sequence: TGTGCCAGCAGCTACGTCCCTGGGGAGGAGACCCAGTACTTC. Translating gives CASSYVPGEETQYF.

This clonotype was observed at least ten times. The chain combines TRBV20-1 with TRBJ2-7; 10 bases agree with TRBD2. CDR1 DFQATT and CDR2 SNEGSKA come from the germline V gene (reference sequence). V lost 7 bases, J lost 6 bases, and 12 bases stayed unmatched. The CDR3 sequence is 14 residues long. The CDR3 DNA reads TGCAGTGGAACTTCCGGGACTAGCGTCATCGAGCAGTACTTC. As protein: CSGTSGTSVIEQYF.

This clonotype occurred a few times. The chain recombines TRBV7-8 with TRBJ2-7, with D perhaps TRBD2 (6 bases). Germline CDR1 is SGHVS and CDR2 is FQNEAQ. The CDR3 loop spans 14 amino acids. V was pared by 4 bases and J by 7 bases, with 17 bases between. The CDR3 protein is CASSSRLGRREQYF. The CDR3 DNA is TGTGCCAGCAGCTCCAGACTAGGCAGACGTGAGCAGTACTTC.